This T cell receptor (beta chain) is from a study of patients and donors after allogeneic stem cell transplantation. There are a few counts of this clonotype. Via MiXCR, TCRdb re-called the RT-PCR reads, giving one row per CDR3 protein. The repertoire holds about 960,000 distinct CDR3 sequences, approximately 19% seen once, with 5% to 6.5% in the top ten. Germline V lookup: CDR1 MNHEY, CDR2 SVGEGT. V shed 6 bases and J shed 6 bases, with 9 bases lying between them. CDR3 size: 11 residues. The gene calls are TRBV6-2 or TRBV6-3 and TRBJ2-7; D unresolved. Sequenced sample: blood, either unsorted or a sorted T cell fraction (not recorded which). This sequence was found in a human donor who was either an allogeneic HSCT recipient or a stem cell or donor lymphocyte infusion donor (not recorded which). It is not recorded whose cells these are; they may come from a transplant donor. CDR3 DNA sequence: TGTGCCAGCAGCCGCGCGACCGAGCAGTACTTC. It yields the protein CASSRATEQYF.